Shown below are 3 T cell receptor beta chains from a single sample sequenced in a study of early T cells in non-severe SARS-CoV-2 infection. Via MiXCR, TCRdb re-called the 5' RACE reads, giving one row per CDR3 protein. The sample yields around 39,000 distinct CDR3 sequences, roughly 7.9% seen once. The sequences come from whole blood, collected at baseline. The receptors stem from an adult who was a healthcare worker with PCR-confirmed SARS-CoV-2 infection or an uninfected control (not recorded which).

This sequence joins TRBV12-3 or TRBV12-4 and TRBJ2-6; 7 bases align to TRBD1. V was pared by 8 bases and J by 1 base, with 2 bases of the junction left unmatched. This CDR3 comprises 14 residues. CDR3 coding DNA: TGTGCCAGCCAACAGGGGTCTGGGGCCAACGTCCTGACTTTC. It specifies CASQQGSGANVLTF.

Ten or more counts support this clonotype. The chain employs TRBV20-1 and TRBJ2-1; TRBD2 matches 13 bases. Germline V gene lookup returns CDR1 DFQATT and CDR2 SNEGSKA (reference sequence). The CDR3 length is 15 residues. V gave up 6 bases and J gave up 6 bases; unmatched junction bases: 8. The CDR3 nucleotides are TGCAGTGCATCCACCGGGACTAGCGGGGTCAATGAGCAGTTCTTC. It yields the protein CSASTGTSGVNEQFF.

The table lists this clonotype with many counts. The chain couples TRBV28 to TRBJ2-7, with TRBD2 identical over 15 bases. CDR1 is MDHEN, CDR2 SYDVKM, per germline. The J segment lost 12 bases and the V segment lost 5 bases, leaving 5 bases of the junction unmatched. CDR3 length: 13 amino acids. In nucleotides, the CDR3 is TGTGCCAGCAGTCCGGGACTAGCGGGGGGTCCGTACTTC. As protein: CASSPGLAGGPYF.